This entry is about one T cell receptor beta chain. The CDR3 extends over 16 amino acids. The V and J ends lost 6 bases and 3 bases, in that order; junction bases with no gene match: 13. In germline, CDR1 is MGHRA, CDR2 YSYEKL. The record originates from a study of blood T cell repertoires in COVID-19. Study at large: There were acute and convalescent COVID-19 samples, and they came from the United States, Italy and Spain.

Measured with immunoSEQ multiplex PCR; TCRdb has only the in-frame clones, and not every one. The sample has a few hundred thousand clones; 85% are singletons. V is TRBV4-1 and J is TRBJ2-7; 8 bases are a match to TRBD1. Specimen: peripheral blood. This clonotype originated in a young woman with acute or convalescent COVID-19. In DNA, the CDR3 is TGCGCCAGCAGTCCCCAGGGGGCAAGTGGCTACTACGAGCAGTACTTC. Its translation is CASSPQGASGYYEQYF.